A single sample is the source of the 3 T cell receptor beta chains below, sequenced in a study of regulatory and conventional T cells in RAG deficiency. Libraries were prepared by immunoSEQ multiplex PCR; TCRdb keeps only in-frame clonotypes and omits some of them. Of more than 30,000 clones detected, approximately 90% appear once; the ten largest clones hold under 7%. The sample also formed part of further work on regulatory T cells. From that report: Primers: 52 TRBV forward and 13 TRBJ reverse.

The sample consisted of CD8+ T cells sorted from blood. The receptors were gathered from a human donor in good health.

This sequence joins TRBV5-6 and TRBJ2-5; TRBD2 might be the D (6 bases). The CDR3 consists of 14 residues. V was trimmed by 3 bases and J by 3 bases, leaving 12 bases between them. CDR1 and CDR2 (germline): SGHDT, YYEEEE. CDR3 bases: TGTGCCAGCAGCTACGGGACTCCTAAAGAGACCCAGTACTTC. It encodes CASSYGTPKETQYF.

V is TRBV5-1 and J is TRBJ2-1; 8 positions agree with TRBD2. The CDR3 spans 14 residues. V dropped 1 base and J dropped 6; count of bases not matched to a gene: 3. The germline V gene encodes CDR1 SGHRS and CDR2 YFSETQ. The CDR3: CASSLREGSNEQFF. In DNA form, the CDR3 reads TGCGCCAGCAGCTTGCGGGAGGGAAGCAATGAGCAGTTCTTC. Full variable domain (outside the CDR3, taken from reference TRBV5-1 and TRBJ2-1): KAGVTQTPRYLIKTRGQQVTLSCSPISGHRSVSWYQQTPGQGLQFLFEYFSETQRNKGNFPGRFSGRQFSNSRSEMNVSTLELGDSALYLCASSLREGSNEQFFGPGTRLTVL.

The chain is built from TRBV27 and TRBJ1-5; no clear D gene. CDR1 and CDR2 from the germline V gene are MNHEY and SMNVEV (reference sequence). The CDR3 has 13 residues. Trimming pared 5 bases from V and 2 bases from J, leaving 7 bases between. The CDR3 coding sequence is TGTGCCAGCAGTGGCCGGGGCAATCAGCCCCAGCATTTT. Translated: CASSGRGNQPQHF.